This TCR beta chain was captured by sequencing in a study of CD8 T cells in ankylosing spondylitis. This clonotype has ten or more counts. Its matching antigen is unknown. For TCR beta, libraries came from quantitative 5'-RACE with molecular barcodes. Each CDR3 protein is one row after TCRdb ran MiXCR on the 5' RACE reads. The data contain approximately 200,000 distinct CDR3 sequences, 10% to 15% of them seen just once; the ten biggest clones take up about 10%. Notes on the study in general: Several highly homologous variants formed a TCR beta motif that appeared characteristic of ankylosing spondylitis blood. Some of the motif variants had earlier been found in reactive arthritis patients' fluid and blood.

Germline V gene lookup returns CDR1 LGHNA and CDR2 YNFKEQ. V lost 1 base, J lost 7 bases, and 11 bases stayed unmatched. There are 17 residues in the CDR3. The TCR originated in a female donor with ankylosing spondylitis or in good health (not recorded which). The material sequenced was blood, either unsorted or a sorted T cell fraction (not recorded which). The genes are TRBV4-2 and TRBJ2-2; 8 bases match TRBD2. The CDR3 DNA reads as TGTGCCAGCAGCCAAGGCCAGAATGGCGCGGGAGGCGGGGAGCTGTTTTTT. Translating gives CASSQGQNGAGGGELFF.